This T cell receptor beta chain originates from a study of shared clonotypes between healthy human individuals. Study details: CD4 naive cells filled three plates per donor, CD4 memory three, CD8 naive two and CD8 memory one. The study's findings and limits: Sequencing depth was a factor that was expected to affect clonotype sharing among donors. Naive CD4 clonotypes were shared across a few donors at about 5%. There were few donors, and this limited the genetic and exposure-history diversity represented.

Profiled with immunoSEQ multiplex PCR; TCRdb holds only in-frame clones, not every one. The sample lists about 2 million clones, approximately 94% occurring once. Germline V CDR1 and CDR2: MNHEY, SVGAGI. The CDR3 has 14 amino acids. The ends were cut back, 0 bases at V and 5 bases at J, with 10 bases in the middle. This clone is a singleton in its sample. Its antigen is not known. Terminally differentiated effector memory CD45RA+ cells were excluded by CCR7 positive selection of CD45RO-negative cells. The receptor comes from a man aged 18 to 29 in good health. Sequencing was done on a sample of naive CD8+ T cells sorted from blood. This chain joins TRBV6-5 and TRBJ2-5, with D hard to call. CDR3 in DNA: TGTGCCAGCAGTTACTCTTTATTCGGGGAGACCCAGTACTTC. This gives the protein CASSYSLFGETQYF.